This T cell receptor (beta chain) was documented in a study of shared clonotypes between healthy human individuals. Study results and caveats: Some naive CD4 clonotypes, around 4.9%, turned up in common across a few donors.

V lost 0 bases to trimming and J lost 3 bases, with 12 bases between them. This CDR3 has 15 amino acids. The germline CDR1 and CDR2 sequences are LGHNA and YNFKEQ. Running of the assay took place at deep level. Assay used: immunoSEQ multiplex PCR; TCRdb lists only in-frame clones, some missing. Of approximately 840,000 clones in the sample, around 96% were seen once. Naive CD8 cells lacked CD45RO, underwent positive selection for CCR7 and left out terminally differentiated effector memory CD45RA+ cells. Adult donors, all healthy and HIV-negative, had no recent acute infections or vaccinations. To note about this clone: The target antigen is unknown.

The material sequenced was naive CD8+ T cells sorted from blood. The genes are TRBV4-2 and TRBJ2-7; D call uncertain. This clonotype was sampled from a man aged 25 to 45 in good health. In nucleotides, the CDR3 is TGTGCCAGCAGCCAAGAATCGCGTGGCAGCTACGAGCAGTACTTC. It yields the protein CASSQESRGSYEQYF.